This entry concerns a single T cell receptor beta chain. What it recognizes is unknown. UMIs incorporating a 6-nucleotide sample barcode were appended by means of template switching. TCRdb reprocessed the 5' RACE reads and keeps a single row for each CDR3 protein, giving no DNA. Its clone listing holds about 160,000 distinct CDR3 sequences. This entry is derived from a study of monozygotic twins with inflammatory bowel disease. Whole-study results and caveats: IBD patients shared fewer clonotypes with others than healthy twins, especially with disease activity.

The CDR3 extends over 16 amino acids. CDR1 and CDR2 (germline): ENHRY, SYGVKD. The TCR sequence derives from a human donor with ulcerative colitis or Crohn's disease, or a healthy co-twin of an affected twin (not recorded which). This chain joins TRBV10-3 and TRBJ1-3; TCRdb returns TRBD1, unconfirmable since there is no DNA. Input material: blood. The CDR3 reads CAISDPGQGSGNTIYF.